This T cell receptor beta chain is from a study of blood T cell repertoires in COVID-19. About the research overall: Samples representing acute and convalescent COVID-19 were sourced from the United States, Italy and Spain. T cells, B-cell-depleted T cells, or PBMCs provided the cDNA or gDNA that served as material.

V lost 5 bases, J lost 3 bases, and 13 bases stayed unmatched. CDR3 length: 16 residues. In germline, CDR1 is SGHNT, CDR2 YENEEA. Original handling: Amplifying reference gene primers gave estimates of nucleated cell counts. Assay: immunoSEQ multiplex PCR; the TCRdb copy retains only in-frame clones and omits some. The D gene and trimming were derived from the DNA, and the V and J assignments and clone size from that table. The table includes 50,000 to 85,000 clones, about 80% detected once. The chain carries TRBV11-3 and TRBJ2-7; TRBD1 agrees at 7 bases. The TCR comes from a human donor in a cohort sampled during active COVID-19. Sequencing input: peripheral blood. The DNA of the CDR3 is TGTGCCAGCAGCCCAGGCGGACAGGAGCCGATCTACGAGCAGTACTTC. Protein product: CASSPGGQEPIYEQYF.